The rows below give T cell receptor beta chains drawn from one sample of a study of T cells after posttransplantation cyclophosphamide. The assay was immunoSEQ multiplex PCR, and TCRdb's table has in-frame clones only and misses some. Here the sample spans roughly 1,400 clones, more than 60% being singletons. The material sequenced was CD4+ T cells sorted from PBMCs, taken after allogeneic stem cell transplant with posttransplant cyclophosphamide. These receptor sequences come from a male patient in his fifties who received an allogeneic stem cell transplant from an unrelated donor, was CMV-positive, and had acute GVHD only. The graft donor may be the source of some T cells. Both conserved end residues are part of each CDR3. The D gene is left open where the match is weak. Clone sizes are given selectively: once, few, many, or a class where the clone is expanded.

TRBV2,TRBJ2-1,TRBD2,NA,CASSHQDRLGTSGSSYNEQFF,TGTGCCAGCAGTCACCAGGACAGGTTAGGGACTAGCGGGAGCTCCTACAATGAGCAGTTCTTC
TRBV7-9,TRBJ2-7,NA,NA,CASSTGLPYEQYF,TGTGCCAGCAGCACGGGTCTACCCTACGAGCAGTACTTC
TRBV5-4,TRBJ2-3,TRBD2,once,CASSPSGVKADTQYF,TGTGCCAGCAGCCCGAGCGGGGTTAAGGCAGATACGCAGTATTTT
TRBV15,TRBJ2-3,NA,once,CATSRDGGMLDTQYF,TGTGCCACCAGCAGAGATGGCGGGATGTTAGATACGCAGTATTTT
TRBV30,TRBJ1-1,NA,once,CAWSGNMNTEAFF,TGTGCCTGGAGTGGTAACATGAACACTGAAGCTTTCTTT
TRBV7-9,TRBJ2-3,NA,NA,CASSFSAVTDTQYF,TGTGCCAGCAGCTTTTCAGCGGTCACAGATACGCAGTATTTT
TRBV15,TRBJ2-3,NA,few,CATSKGGREDTQYF,TGTGCCACCAGCAAAGGCGGGCGGGAAGATACGCAGTATTTT
TRBV18,TRBJ1-2,TRBD1,NA,CASSPDRGVYGYTF,TGTGCCAGCTCACCGGACAGGGGGGTCTATGGCTACACCTTC
TRBV11-2,TRBJ2-7,TRBD2,NA,CASSPMEASGNHEQYF,TGTGCCAGCAGCCCAATGGAGGCTAGCGGGAACCACGAGCAGTACTTC
TRBV18,TRBJ1-2,NA,NA,CASSPSGDSKYGYTF,TGTGCCAGCTCACCAAGCGGAGATAGTAAATATGGCTACACCTTC
TRBV11-3,TRBJ2-1,TRBD2,NA,CASSAGTSGEDEQFF,TGTGCCAGCAGCGCAGGCACTAGCGGGGAAGATGAGCAGTTCTTC
TRBV15,TRBJ2-3,TRBD1,NA,CATSPDRTTQYF,TGTGCCACCAGCCCGGACAGGACTACGCAGTATTTT
TRBV23-1,TRBJ1-5,NA,hyperexpanded,CASSQSSDSNQPQHF,TGCGCCAGCAGTCAATCATCAGATAGCAATCAGCCCCAGCATTTT
TRBV30,TRBJ2-3,NA,NA,CAWSNTGRQGTQYF,TGTGCCTGGAGCAATACCGGGCGCCAGGGTACGCAGTATTTT
TRBV6-1,TRBJ2-7,TRBD2,NA,CASSDPLAGGPIGEQYF,TGTGCCAGCAGTGACCCACTAGCGGGAGGGCCGATAGGCGAGCAGTACTTC
TRBV7-3,TRBJ2-2,TRBD2,NA,CASSLKSRTSGNTGELFF,TGTGCCAGCAGCTTAAAATCCCGGACTAGCGGTAACACCGGGGAGCTGTTTTTT
TRBV28,TRBJ2-1,TRBD2,NA,CASSPSGHQNNEQFF,TGTGCCAGCAGCCCTAGCGGGCATCAGAACAATGAGCAGTTCTTC
TRBV10-3,TRBJ2-1,NA,few,CAISVTTDYYNEQFF,TGTGCCATCAGTGTAACTACGGACTATTACAATGAGCAGTTCTTC
TRBV5-1,TRBJ1-3,NA,NA,CASSLVGVEGLGNTIYF,TGCGCCAGCAGCTTGGTGGGCGTGGAGGGCCTTGGAAACACCATATATTTT
TRBV28,TRBJ1-5,TRBD1,NA,CASMGQGPQPQHF,TGTGCCAGTATGGGACAGGGTCCCCAGCCCCAGCATTTT
TRBV13,TRBJ2-3,TRBD2,NA,CASSPTPYVTSGRRGSGSTDTQYF,TGTGCCAGCAGCCCAACCCCTTACGTGACTAGCGGGAGACGGGGGAGCGGTAGCACAGATACGCAGTATTTT
TRBV7-2,TRBJ2-1,TRBD1,NA,CASSSPDTGDEQFF,TGTGCCAGCAGCTCCCCCGACACAGGGGATGAGCAGTTCTTC
TRBV5-5,TRBJ2-7,NA,NA,CASSPSTGYEQYF,TGTGCCAGCAGCCCTTCGACGGGATACGAGCAGTACTTC
TRBV12-5,TRBJ1-2,NA,NA,CASGLPTGPLF,TGTGCTAGTGGTTTGCCGACAGGACCCCTTTTC
TRBV2,TRBJ2-7,TRBD1,NA,CASRDGQGFPYEQYF,TGTGCCAGCAGGGACGGACAGGGTTTTCCTTACGAGCAGTACTTC
TRBV5-8,TRBJ2-7,NA,NA,CASSLHYEQYF,TGTGCCAGCAGCTTGCACTACGAGCAGTACTTC
TRBV7-2,TRBJ1-4,TRBD1,NA,CASSVGQGREKLFF,TGTGCCAGCAGCGTGGGACAGGGACGAGAAAAACTGTTTTTT
TRBV2,TRBJ2-5,TRBD1,NA,CASRLGQGGTQYF,TGTGCCAGCAGGCTCGGACAGGGTGGGACCCAGTACTTC
TRBV6-1,TRBJ1-1,NA,NA,CASSEWGRNTEAFF,TGTGCCAGCAGTGAATGGGGCAGAAACACTGAAGCTTTCTTT
TRBV7-3,TRBJ1-2,TRBD1,NA,CASRHRGRNYGYTF,TGTGCCAGCAGGCACAGGGGCAGAAACTATGGCTACACCTTC
TRBV28,TRBJ2-7,TRBD1,NA,CASRTGGPSYEQYF,TGTGCCAGCAGGACAGGGGGCCCCTCCTACGAGCAGTACTTC
TRBV19,TRBJ1-1,NA,NA,CASSIDFRDMNTEAFF,TGTGCCAGTAGTATAGATTTCAGGGACATGAACACTGAAGCTTTCTTT
TRBV7-6,TRBJ2-4,NA,NA,CASSLGAVVGNIQYF,TGTGCCAGCAGCTTAGGAGCGGTGGTGGGCAACATTCAGTACTTC
TRBV5-4,TRBJ2-2,NA,NA,CASSLGPTGELFF,TGTGCCAGCAGCTTGGGGCCCACCGGGGAGCTGTTTTTT
TRBV9,TRBJ1-6,TRBD1,NA,CASSVDRVNLPLHF,TGTGCCAGCAGCGTCGACAGGGTGAATTTACCCCTCCACTTT
TRBV18,TRBJ2-7,TRBD2,NA,CASSKTSGYSYEQYF,TGTGCCAGCTCAAAGACTAGCGGTTATTCCTACGAGCAGTACTTC
TRBV5-4,TRBJ2-1,TRBD2,NA,CASNWAGGYYNEQFF,TGTGCCAGCAACTGGGCGGGAGGGTATTACAATGAGCAGTTCTTC
TRBV5-8,TRBJ2-1,NA,few,CASSLGRGNYNEQFF,TGTGCCAGCAGCTTGGGGCGGGGCAACTACAATGAGCAGTTCTTC
TRBV28,TRBJ2-5,NA,NA,CASTFAGGETQYF,TGTGCCAGCACCTTCGCAGGGGGGGAGACCCAGTACTTC
TRBV9,TRBJ2-2,TRBD2,NA,CASSASGTRVTGELFF,TGTGCCAGCAGCGCATCCGGGACTAGGGTAACCGGGGAGCTGTTTTTT
TRBV11-2,TRBJ1-1,NA,NA,CASSLDREGQAFF,TGTGCCAGCAGCTTAGATCGGGAAGGCCAAGCTTTCTTT
TRBV5-1,TRBJ2-5,TRBD1,NA,CASSGQGQGVETQYF,TGCGCCAGCAGCGGCCAAGGACAGGGGGTAGAGACCCAGTACTTC
TRBV7-2,TRBJ2-4,NA,NA,CASSLSSGQGKNIQYF,TGTGCCAGCAGCTTATCTAGCGGACAGGGTAAAAACATTCAGTACTTC
TRBV7-9,TRBJ1-2,NA,NA,CASSSARGRALSYGYTF,TGTGCCAGCAGCTCCGCAAGGGGGAGGGCCCTTAGCTATGGCTACACCTTC
TRBV5-4,TRBJ2-2,TRBD2,NA,CASSGGLAGGRGTGELFF,TGTGCCAGCAGCGGCGGACTAGCGGGAGGGCGAGGCACCGGGGAGCTGTTTTTT
TRBV23-1,TRBJ2-3,NA,NA,CASTRGGAGTDTQYF,TGCGCCAGCACCCGAGGGGGGGCAGGCACAGATACGCAGTATTTT
TRBV27,TRBJ1-5,NA,NA,CASSSNGRHQPQHF,TGTGCCAGCAGCTCCAACGGGAGACACCAGCCCCAGCATTTT
TRBV18,TRBJ2-6,NA,NA,CASSLSAGDSGANVLTF,TGTGCCAGCTCACTTTCAGCCGGGGACTCTGGGGCCAACGTCCTGACTTTC
TRBV4-1,TRBJ1-6,NA,NA,CASSHGQQIYNSPLHF,TGCGCCAGCAGCCATGGACAGCAAATCTATAATTCACCCCTCCACTTT
TRBV4-2,TRBJ2-2,NA,large,CASSQLFGTRNTGELFF,TGTGCCAGCAGCCAGTTGTTCGGGACTCGTAACACCGGGGAGCTGTTTTTT
TRBV5-1,TRBJ1-4,NA,NA,CASRDSATNEKLFF,TGCGCCAGCAGGGACAGTGCAACTAATGAAAAACTGTTTTTT
TRBV6-1,TRBJ2-3,NA,few,CASISRPSTDTQYF,TGTGCCAGCATTTCTAGGCCAAGCACAGATACGCAGTATTTT
TRBV6-1,TRBJ1-5,TRBD1,NA,CASSEIRGDNQPQHF,TGTGCCAGCAGTGAAATCAGGGGGGACAATCAGCCCCAGCATTTT
TRBV28,TRBJ1-2,NA,once,CASSLNGDSLRYGYTF,TGTGCCAGCAGTTTAAACGGGGACTCACTGAGGTATGGCTACACCTTC
TRBV7-2,TRBJ1-2,TRBD1,NA,CASTPGQGTYGYTF,TGTGCCAGCACTCCGGGACAGGGGACCTATGGCTACACCTTC
TRBV5-4,TRBJ2-1,NA,NA,CASSLDAYEQFF,TGTGCCAGCAGCTTGGATGCGTATGAGCAGTTCTTC
TRBV29-1,TRBJ2-3,TRBD2,NA,CSATSALSTDTQYF,TGCAGCGCCACTAGCGCATTGAGCACAGATACGCAGTATTTT
TRBV11-1,TRBJ2-1,NA,NA,CASSLSSINSYNEQFF,TGTGCCAGCAGCTTGAGTTCTATCAATTCCTACAATGAGCAGTTCTTC